This T cell receptor (beta chain) stems from a study of PD-L1 blockade in urothelial cancer. The overall study: At 6 weeks and at 3 weeks (second dose) after treatment start, blood was analyzed. Reported median T cell count for blood samples was around 150,000.

The sample holds one count of this clone. Profiled with immunoSEQ multiplex PCR; TCRdb holds only in-frame clones, not every one. The table has some 89,000 clones, about 85% seen once. The time point is: pretreatment peripheral blood. The sequenced sample was PBMCs, obtained around atezolizumab (anti-PD-L1) treatment. The origin of this receptor is a man in his sixties with urothelial cancer.

CDR3 nucleotides: TGTGCCTGGGAAACTGGAGGGGTGCCGGGTGAAAAACTGTTTTTT. Protein: CAWETGGVPGEKLFF. This chain uses TRBV30 with TRBJ1-4, with D perhaps TRBD1 (5 bases). CDR1 GTSNPN and CDR2 SVGIG come from the germline V gene (reference sequence). The CDR3 is 15 amino acids. V gave up 5 bases and J gave up 7 bases, with 20 bases separating them.